This entry concerns a single T cell receptor (beta chain). The antigen is undetermined. The record originates from a study of type 1 regulatory T cells. Looking at the study overall: T-allo10 is a Tr1-enriched, alloantigen-specific CD4 T cell product made in vitro.

TCRdb fed the reads into MiXCR, producing one record per CDR3 protein. The sample has about 74,000 distinct CDR3 sequences, about 60% seen once. With 2 bases removed from V and 1 base from J, the gap between germline ends came to 9 bases. The germline CDR1 and CDR2 sequences are SGHRS and YFSETQ. CDR3 length: 14 residues. The chain joins TRBV5-1 to TRBJ1-1; D ambiguous. The source of this sequence is a human donor in good health. Source material: cultured T cells, either the whole culture or a sorted T cell fraction (not recorded which). This sample's subset: Tr1-enriched cell product generated in vitro against host alloantigens. The DNA for the CDR3 is TGCGCCAGCAGCTTAGGGTCGAGGAACACTGAAGCTTTCTTT. It encodes CASSLGSRNTEAFF.